The rows below give T cell receptor beta chains drawn from one sample of a study of blood T cell repertoires in COVID-19. TCRdb keeps only in-frame clones here, not all; method: immunoSEQ multiplex PCR. The repertoire holds 300,000 to 400,000 clones, with 85% as singletons. Sequencing input: PBMCs or T cells enriched from blood (not recorded which). These receptors all stem from a woman in her 30s who had been exposed to COVID-19. The CDR3 runs from the conserved cysteine through the conserved F or W. A D gene is named only where the DNA matches it firmly. A row's size may be missing; if present it is once, few, many or a size class.

V gene	J gene	clone size	D gene	CDR3 DNA	CDR3 protein
TRBV5-8	TRBJ2-1	NA	TRBD2	TGTGCCAGCGGCCTAGCGGGGTACAATGAGCAGTTCTTC	CASGLAGYNEQFF
TRBV5-8	TRBJ1-5	NA	NA	TGTGCCAGCAGCTTGGCAGTGGGGCTGGGCAATCAGCCCCAGCATTTT	CASSLAVGLGNQPQHF
TRBV30	TRBJ1-6	NA	TRBD1	TGTGCCTGCCCTAAATGGACAGGGAATTCACCCCTCCACTTT	CACPKWTGNSPLHF
TRBV7-7	TRBJ2-1	once	TRBD1	TGTGCTAGCAGCTTACTAGGACAGGGAACGGATGAGCAGTTCTTC	CASSLLGQGTDEQFF
TRBV4-1	TRBJ1-5	NA	TRBD1	TGCGCCAGCAGCCCCTCAGGGGGCATCGGTAGCAATCAGCCCCAGCATTTT	CASSPSGGIGSNQPQHF
TRBV7-2	TRBJ1-5	once	NA	TGTGCCAGCAGCTTAGTCGAGGGGCCCCAGCATTTT	CASSLVEGPQHF
TRBV6-9	TRBJ2-1	NA	NA	TGTGCCAGCAGTTACGGGTCCGGGATACCCTACAATGAGCAGTTCTTC	CASSYGSGIPYNEQFF
TRBV19	TRBJ2-7	NA	NA	TGTGCCAGTAGTAGGGAGACACCGTACGAGCAGTACTTC	CASSRETPYEQYF
TRBV21-1	TRBJ2-7	NA	NA	TGTGCCAGCAGCAAAAACAGGGATTTGGGCTACGAGCAGTACTTC	CASSKNRDLGYEQYF
TRBV13	TRBJ2-3	NA	TRBD2	TGTGCCAGCAGCTTAGGAGCGGGGGGAGGGGATACGCAGTATTTT	CASSLGAGGGDTQYF
TRBV19	TRBJ1-2	NA	TRBD1	TGTGCCAGTACGAGGGGACAGGGGGCGGATGGCTACACCTTC	CASTRGQGADGYTF
TRBV30	TRBJ2-3	NA	NA	TGTGCCTGGAGTTCCAGCCCCGGGGGGCCCGATACGCAGTATTTT	CAWSSSPGGPDTQYF
TRBV11-2	TRBJ2-7	NA	NA	TGTGCCAGCAGCTTAGGTGAGGGGAGGGGGTACTACGAGCAGTACTTC	CASSLGEGRGYYEQYF
TRBV27	TRBJ1-5	NA	NA	TGTGCCAGCAGTTTTCTGAGTAGCAATCAGCCCCAGCATTTT	CASSFLSSNQPQHF
TRBV28	TRBJ1-2	NA	NA	TGTGCCAGCAGTGCCCAATGGGGAGTAGGCTACACCTTC	CASSAQWGVGYTF
TRBV28	TRBJ1-1	NA	NA	TGTGCCAGCAGTTTATTGTCTGTGAACACTGAAGCTTTCTTT	CASSLLSVNTEAFF
TRBV30	TRBJ1-1	NA	TRBD1	TGTGCCTCTACGACAGGGGCGAACACTGAAGCTTTCTTT	CASTTGANTEAFF
TRBV19	TRBJ2-7	NA	NA	TGTGCCAGTAGTAGGAATGACTTCGAGCAGTACTTC	CASSRNDFEQYF
TRBV30	TRBJ2-1	NA	TRBD2	TGTGCCTGGAGTTCTCCCAGCGGGGGCGTTCTCAGCTCCTACAATGAGCAGTTCTTC	CAWSSPSGGVLSSYNEQFF
TRBV18	TRBJ1-2	NA	NA	TGTGCCAGCTCACCCGACAGTGGGGGCTACACCTTC	CASSPDSGGYTF
TRBV4-1	TRBJ2-4	NA	TRBD1	TGCGCCAGCAGCCAAGAAGCTGGGGACAGGGGATTGAACATTCAGTACTTC	CASSQEAGDRGLNIQYF
TRBV5-1	TRBJ1-4	NA	TRBD1	TGCGCCAGCAGCCGACAGGGGACTGAAAAACTGTTTTTT	CASSRQGTEKLFF
TRBV5-1	TRBJ1-2	NA	TRBD1	TGCGCCAGCAGCGCGACGACAGGGAGCGGCTACACCTTC	CASSATTGSGYTF
TRBV11-3	TRBJ2-5	NA	TRBD1	TGTGCCAGCAGTGTGGACAGGGCTGGGGAGACCCAGTACTTC	CASSVDRAGETQYF
TRBV19	TRBJ2-7	NA	NA	TGTGCCAGTAGTATCGGGGATACGAGATACGAGCAGTACTTC	CASSIGDTRYEQYF
TRBV5-4	TRBJ2-2	NA	TRBD2	TGTGCCAGCAGCTTGAGAGGACTAGCGGGAGCGAGCACCGGGGAGCTGTTTTTT	CASSLRGLAGASTGELFF
TRBV2	TRBJ2-7	NA	TRBD2	TGTGCCAGCAAAAGCGGGGGAATCGAGCAGTACTTC	CASKSGGIEQYF
TRBV6-4	TRBJ2-7	NA	NA	TGTGCCAGCAGGGGCGCCGGGATCTCCGAGCAGTACTTC	CASRGAGISEQYF
TRBV18	TRBJ1-2	NA	TRBD1	TGTGCCAGCTCAATCGACAGGGAGAAGGGCTACACCTTC	CASSIDREKGYTF
TRBV28	TRBJ1-2	NA	TRBD1	TGTGCCAGCAGTGAATGGGACAGGAGGAGCTACACCTTC	CASSEWDRRSYTF
TRBV6-5	TRBJ1-2	NA	TRBD1	TGTGCCAGCAGTTTTGGACAGGGGTGGTCTGGCTACACCTTC	CASSFGQGWSGYTF
TRBV27	TRBJ1-2	NA	NA	TGTGCCAGCAGTTTTGTGGGGGGAGGATATGGCTACACCTTC	CASSFVGGGYGYTF
TRBV27	TRBJ2-7	NA	TRBD2	TGTGCCAGCAGTTCAATAGCGGGGGGGCCCCACGAGCAGTACTTC	CASSSIAGGPHEQYF
TRBV5-6	TRBJ2-5	NA	TRBD2	TGTGCCAGCAGCCCCTGGGCGGGGGGAGAGACCCAGTACTTC	CASSPWAGGETQYF
TRBV2	TRBJ1-2	NA	NA	TGTGCCAGCACCCTCCTAGGAGAACCCCACTATGGCTACACCTTC	CASTLLGEPHYGYTF
TRBV15	TRBJ1-1	NA	NA	TGTGCCACCAGCAGAGTCCCGGTCAGGACTGAAGCTTTCTTT	CATSRVPVRTEAFF
TRBV28	TRBJ1-2	NA	TRBD1	TGTGCCAGCGAGGCAGGGGGGAACTATGGCTACACCTTC	CASEAGGNYGYTF
TRBV10-1	TRBJ1-6	many	NA	TGCGCCAGCAGTGCGACTTATAATTCACCCCTCCACTTT	CASSATYNSPLHF
TRBV3-1/TRBV3-2	TRBJ2-5	NA	NA	TGTGCCAGCAGCCAAGGCTTAGGGAGGGAGACCCAGTACTTC	CASSQGLGRETQYF
TRBV2	TRBJ2-3	NA	NA	TGTGCCAGCAGTGAACGCGGGGACGATACGCAGTATTTT	CASSERGDDTQYF
TRBV3-1/TRBV3-2	TRBJ2-2	NA	TRBD1	TGTGCCAGCAGCCGAGGGACAGCGAACACCGGGGAGCTGTTTTTT	CASSRGTANTGELFF
TRBV19	TRBJ2-3	NA	NA	TGTGCCAGTAACCCACAGGGCCCTAGCACAGATACGCAGTATTTT	CASNPQGPSTDTQYF
TRBV5-1	TRBJ1-1	NA	NA	TGCGCCAGCAGCCCGGCGCAGGGTCAGTACCTGAACACTGAAGCTTTCTTT	CASSPAQGQYLNTEAFF
TRBV5-1	TRBJ1-1	few	NA	TGCGCCAGCAGTTCAGGTTCGGGGACTGAAGCTTTCTTT	CASSSGSGTEAFF
TRBV11-2	TRBJ2-1	NA	NA	TGTGCCAGCAGCTTAGGCCGGTCGACGGGGGAGGAGCAGTTCTTC	CASSLGRSTGEEQFF
TRBV4-3	TRBJ2-1	NA	TRBD2	TGCGCCAGCAGCCATGGAACTAGCGGGGGTAGTGAGCAGTTCTTC	CASSHGTSGGSEQFF
TRBV30	TRBJ1-2	NA	NA	TGTGCCTGGAGCCAAAAACAGGGATCTGGCTATGGCTACACCTTC	CAWSQKQGSGYGYTF
TRBV21-1	TRBJ1-5	NA	NA	TGTGCCAGCAGCCGGCCCCGGGACAGGGAGGAAGGCAATCAGCCCCAGCATTTT	CASSRPRDREEGNQPQHF
TRBV20-1	TRBJ2-7	once	NA	TGCAGTGCTGCGGACAGCTACGAGCAGTACTTC	CSAADSYEQYF
TRBV28	TRBJ1-1	NA	NA	TGTGCCAGCAGTCTATCAGGGACAATGAACACTGAAGCTTTCTTT	CASSLSGTMNTEAFF
TRBV5-4	TRBJ2-2	NA	NA	TGTGCCAGCAGCCCAAGACAGGAATACACCGGGGAGCTGTTTTTT	CASSPRQEYTGELFF